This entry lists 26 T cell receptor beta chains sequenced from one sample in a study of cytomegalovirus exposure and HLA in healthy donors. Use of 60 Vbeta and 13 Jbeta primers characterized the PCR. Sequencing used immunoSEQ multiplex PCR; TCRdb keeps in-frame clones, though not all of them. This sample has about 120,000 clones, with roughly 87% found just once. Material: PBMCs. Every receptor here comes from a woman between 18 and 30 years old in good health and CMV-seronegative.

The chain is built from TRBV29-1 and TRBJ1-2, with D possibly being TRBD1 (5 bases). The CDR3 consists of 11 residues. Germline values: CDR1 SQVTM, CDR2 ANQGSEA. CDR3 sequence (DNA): TGCACCGGGGGAGGGCCGAGTGGCTACACCTTC. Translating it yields CTGGGPSGYTF.

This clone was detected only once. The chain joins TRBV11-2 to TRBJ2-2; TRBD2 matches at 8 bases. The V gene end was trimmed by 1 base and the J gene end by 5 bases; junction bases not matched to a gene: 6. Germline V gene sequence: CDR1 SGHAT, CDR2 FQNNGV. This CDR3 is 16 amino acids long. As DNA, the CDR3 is TGTGCCAGCAGCTTAGTGTCCGGGGGGGCAACCGGGGAGCTGTTTTTT. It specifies CASSLVSGGATGELFF.

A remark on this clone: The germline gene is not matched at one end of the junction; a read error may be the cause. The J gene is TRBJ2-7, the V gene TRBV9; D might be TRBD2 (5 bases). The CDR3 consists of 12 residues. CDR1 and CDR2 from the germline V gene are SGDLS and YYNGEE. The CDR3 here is CASSAAGPGYNF. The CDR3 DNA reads TGTGCCAGCAGCGCGGCGGGCCCCGGGTACAACTTC.

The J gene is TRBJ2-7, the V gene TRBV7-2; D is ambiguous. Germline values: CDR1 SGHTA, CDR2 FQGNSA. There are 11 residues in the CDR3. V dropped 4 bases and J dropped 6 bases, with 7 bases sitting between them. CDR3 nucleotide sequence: TGTGCCAGCAGCTGGAGATCCGAGCAGTACTTC. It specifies CASSWRSEQYF.

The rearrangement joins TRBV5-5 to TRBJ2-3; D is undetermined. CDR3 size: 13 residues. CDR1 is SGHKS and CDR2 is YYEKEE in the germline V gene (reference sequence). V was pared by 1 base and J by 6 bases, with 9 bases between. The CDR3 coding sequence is TGTGCCAGCAGCTTGCTCTTGACTGATACGCAGTATTTT. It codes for CASSLLLTDTQYF. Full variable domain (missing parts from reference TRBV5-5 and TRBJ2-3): DAGVTQSPTHLIKTRGQQVTLRCSPISGHKSVSWYQQVLGQGPQFIFQYYEKEERGRGNFPDRFSARQFPNYSSELNVNALLLGDSALYLCASSLLLTDTQYFGPGTRLTVL.

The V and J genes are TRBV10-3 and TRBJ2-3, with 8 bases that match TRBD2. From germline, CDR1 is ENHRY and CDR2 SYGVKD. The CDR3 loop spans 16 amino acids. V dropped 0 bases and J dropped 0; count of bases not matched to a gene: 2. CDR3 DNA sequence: TGTGCCATCAGTGAGTCCCCTAGCGGGAGCACAGATACGCAGTATTTT. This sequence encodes CAISESPSGSTDTQYF.

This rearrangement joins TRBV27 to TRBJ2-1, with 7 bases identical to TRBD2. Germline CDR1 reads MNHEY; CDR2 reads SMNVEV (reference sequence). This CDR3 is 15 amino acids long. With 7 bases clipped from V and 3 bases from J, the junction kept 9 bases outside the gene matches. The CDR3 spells CASTLWGGNYNEQFF. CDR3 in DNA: TGTGCCAGCACCCTATGGGGGGGAAACTACAATGAGCAGTTCTTC.

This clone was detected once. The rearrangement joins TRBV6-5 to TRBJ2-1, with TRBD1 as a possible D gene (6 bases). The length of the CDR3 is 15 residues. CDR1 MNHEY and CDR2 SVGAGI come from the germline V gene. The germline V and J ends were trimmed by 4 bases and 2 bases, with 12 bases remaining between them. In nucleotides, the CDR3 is TGTGCCAGCAGTTGGCAGGGGCCCGCCTACAATGAGCAGTTCTTC. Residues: CASSWQGPAYNEQFF.

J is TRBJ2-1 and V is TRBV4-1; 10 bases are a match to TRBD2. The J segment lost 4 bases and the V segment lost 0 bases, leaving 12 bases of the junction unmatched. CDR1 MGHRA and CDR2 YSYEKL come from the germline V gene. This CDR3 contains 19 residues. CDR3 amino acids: CASSQDSHQLAGAYNEQFF. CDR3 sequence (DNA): TGCGCCAGCAGCCAAGATAGCCACCAGCTAGCGGGAGCTTACAATGAGCAGTTCTTC.

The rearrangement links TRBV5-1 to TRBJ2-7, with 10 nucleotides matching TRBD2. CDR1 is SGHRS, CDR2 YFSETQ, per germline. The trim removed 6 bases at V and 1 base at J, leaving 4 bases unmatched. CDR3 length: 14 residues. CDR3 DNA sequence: TGCGCCAGCAAAGGGACTAGCGAATCCTACGAGCAGTACTTC. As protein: CASKGTSESYEQYF. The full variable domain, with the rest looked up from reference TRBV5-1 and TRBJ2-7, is KAGVTQTPRYLIKTRGQQVTLSCSPISGHRSVSWYQQTPGQGLQFLFEYFSETQRNKGNFPGRFSGRQFSNSRSEMNVSTLELGDSALYLCASKGTSESYEQYFGPGTRLTVT.

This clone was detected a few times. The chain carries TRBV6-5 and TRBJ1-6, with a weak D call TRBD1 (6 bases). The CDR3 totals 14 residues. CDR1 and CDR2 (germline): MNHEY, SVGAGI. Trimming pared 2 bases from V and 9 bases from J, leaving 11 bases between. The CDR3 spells CASSYHRDSSPLHF. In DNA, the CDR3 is TGTGCCAGCAGTTACCACAGGGATTCTTCACCCCTCCACTTT.

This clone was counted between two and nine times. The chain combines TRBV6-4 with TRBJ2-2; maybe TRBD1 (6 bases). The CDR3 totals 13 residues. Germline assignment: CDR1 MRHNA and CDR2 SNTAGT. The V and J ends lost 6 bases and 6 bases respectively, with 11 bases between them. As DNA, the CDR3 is TGTGCCAGCAGACAGGGTGAGGCCGGGGAGCTGTTTTTT. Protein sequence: CASRQGEAGELFF.

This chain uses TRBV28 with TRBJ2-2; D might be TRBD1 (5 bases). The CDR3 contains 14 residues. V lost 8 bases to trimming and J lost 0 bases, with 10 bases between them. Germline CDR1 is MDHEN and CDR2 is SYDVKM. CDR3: CASYDRTNTGELFF. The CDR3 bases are TGTGCCAGCTACGACAGAACGAACACCGGGGAGCTGTTTTTT.

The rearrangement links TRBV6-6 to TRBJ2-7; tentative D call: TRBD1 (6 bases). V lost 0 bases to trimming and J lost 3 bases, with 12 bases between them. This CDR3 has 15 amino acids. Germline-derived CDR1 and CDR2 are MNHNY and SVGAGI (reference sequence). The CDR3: CASSYSLQGFYEQYF. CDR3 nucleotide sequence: TGTGCCAGCAGTTACTCTTTACAGGGCTTCTACGAGCAGTACTTC.

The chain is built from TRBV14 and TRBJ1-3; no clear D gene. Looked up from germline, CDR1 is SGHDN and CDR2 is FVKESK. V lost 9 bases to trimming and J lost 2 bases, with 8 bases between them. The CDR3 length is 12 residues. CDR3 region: CASTMAGNTIYF. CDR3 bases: TGTGCCAGTACTATGGCTGGAAACACCATATATTTT.

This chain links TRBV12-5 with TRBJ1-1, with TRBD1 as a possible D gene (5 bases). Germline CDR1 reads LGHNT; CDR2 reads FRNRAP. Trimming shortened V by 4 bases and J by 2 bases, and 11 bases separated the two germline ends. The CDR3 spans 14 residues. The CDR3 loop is CASGSGGVNTEAFF. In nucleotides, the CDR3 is TGTGCTAGTGGTTCGGGAGGGGTTAACACTGAAGCTTTCTTT.

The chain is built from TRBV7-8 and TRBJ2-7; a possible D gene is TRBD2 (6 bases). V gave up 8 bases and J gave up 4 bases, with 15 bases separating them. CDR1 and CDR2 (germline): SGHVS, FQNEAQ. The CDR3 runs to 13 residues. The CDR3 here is CASERGSRYEQYF. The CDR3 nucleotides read TGTGCCAGCGAACGGGGGTCCCGTTACGAGCAGTACTTC.

In DNA form, the CDR3 reads TGTGCCAGCTCACCACCGGGGCGACGGGAGGGCCATGAGACCCAGTACTTC. Translated, it gives CASSPPGRREGHETQYF. The chain has TRBV18 and TRBJ2-5; 8 bases map to TRBD2. CDR3 length: 17 residues. The germline gives CDR1 KGHSH, CDR2 LQKENI. The V and J ends lost 0 bases and 5 bases, in that order; junction bases with no gene match: 11.

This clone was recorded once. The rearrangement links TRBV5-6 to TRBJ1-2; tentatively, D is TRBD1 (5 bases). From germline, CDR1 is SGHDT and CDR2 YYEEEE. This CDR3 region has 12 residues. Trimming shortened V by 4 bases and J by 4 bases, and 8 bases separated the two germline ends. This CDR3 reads CASSGGSYGYTF. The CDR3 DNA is TGTGCCAGCAGCGGGGGGAGCTATGGCTACACCTTC. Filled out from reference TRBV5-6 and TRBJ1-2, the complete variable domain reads DAGVTQSPTHLIKTRGQQVTLRCSPKSGHDTVSWYQQALGQGPQFIFQYYEEEERQRGNFPDRFSGHQFPNYSSELNVNALLLGDSALYLCASSGGSYGYTFGSGTRLTVV.

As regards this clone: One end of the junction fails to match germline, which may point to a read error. CDR3 residues: CASSITGYSSQPQHF. CDR3 coding DNA: TGTGCCAGTAGTATCACAGGGTATAGCAGTCAGCCCCAGCATTTT. The V and J genes are TRBV19 and TRBJ1-5, with D possibly TRBD1 on 6 matching bases. CDR1 LNHDA and CDR2 SQIVND come from the germline V gene (reference sequence). The CDR3 covers 15 residues. The complete variable domain, with remaining parts taken from reference TRBV19 and TRBJ1-5, reads DGGITQSPKYLFRKEGQNVTLSCEQNLNHDAMYWYRQDPGQGLRLIYYSQIVNDFQKGDIAEGYSVSREKKESFPLTVTSAQKNPTAFYLCASSITGYSSQPQHFGDGTRLSIL.

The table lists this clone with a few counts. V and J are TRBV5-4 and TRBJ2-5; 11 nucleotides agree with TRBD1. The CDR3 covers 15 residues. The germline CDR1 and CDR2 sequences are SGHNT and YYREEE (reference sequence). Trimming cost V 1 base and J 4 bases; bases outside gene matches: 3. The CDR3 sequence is CASSLRGTGGETQYF. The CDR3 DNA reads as TGTGCCAGCAGCTTGAGAGGGACAGGGGGAGAGACCCAGTACTTC.

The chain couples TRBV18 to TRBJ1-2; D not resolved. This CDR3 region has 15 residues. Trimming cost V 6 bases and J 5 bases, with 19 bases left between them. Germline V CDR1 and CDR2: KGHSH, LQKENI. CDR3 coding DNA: TGTGCCAGCTCCAAAATTGCTGAGTTCTCTTATGGCTACACCTTC. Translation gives CASSKIAEFSYGYTF.

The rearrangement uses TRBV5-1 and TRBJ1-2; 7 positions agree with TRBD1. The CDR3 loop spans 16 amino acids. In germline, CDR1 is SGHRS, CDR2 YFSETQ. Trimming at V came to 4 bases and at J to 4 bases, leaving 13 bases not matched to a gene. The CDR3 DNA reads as TGCGCCAGCAGCCCGGCAGGGGGTGCAGGTTTCTATGGCTACACCTTC. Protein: CASSPAGGAGFYGYTF.

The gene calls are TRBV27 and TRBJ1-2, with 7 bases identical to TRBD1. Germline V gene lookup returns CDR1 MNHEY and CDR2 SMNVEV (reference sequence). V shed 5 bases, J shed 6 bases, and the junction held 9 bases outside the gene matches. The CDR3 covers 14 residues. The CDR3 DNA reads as TGTGCCAGCAGTCCTTACACGGGACAGAATGGCTACACCTTC. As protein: CASSPYTGQNGYTF.

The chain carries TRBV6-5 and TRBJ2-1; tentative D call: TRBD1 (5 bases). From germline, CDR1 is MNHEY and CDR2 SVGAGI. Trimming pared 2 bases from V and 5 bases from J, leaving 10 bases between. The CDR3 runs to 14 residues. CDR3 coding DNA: TGTGCCAGCAGTTACACCACAGGAGACAATGAGCAGTTCTTC. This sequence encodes CASSYTTGDNEQFF.

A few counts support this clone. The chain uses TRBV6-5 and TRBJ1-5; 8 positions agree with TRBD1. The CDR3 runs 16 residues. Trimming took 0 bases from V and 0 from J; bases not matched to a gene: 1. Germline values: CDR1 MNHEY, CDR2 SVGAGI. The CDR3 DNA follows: TGTGCCAGCAGTTACTCCGGGACAGGTAGCAATCAGCCCCAGCATTTT. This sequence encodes CASSYSGTGSNQPQHF.